The 5 T cell receptor beta chains given below trace back to one sample, sequenced in a study of T cells in Graves' hyperthyroidism and ophthalmopathy. RNA transcripts were the template for amplifying TCR beta CDR3 regions. Researchers ran a first-round RT-PCR on the TCR CDR3 using the HTBI primer set. One entry per CDR3 protein, called by TCRdb with MiXCR from the multiplex PCR reads. The table includes 300,000 to 450,000 distinct CDR3 sequences, about 16% detected once. The source material was blood. These receptors all come from a woman younger than 45 with Graves' hyperthyroidism.

The chain carries TRBV3-1 and TRBJ1-2; D is possibly TRBD1 (5 bases). The germline V gene has CDR1 LGHDT and CDR2 YNNKEL (reference sequence). This CDR3 contains 15 residues. With 4 bases removed from V and 0 bases from J, the gap between germline ends came to 12 bases. The CDR3 here is CASSPQGYTNYGYTF. Here the CDR3 DNA reads TGTGCCAGCAGCCCCCAGGGTTATACTAACTATGGCTACACCTTC.

The table lists this clonotype with a count of one. Just one base apart from a much larger clone, this may be a read error. The V and J genes are TRBV5-6 and TRBJ1-5; 7 positions agree with TRBD1. The CDR3 length is 14 residues. Germline assignment: CDR1 SGHDT and CDR2 YYEEEE. The CDR3 region is CASSHGQANQRQHF. In nucleotides, the CDR3 is TGTGCCAGCAGCCACGGACAGGCTAATCAGCGCCAGCATTTT.

This clonotype was detected many times. V and J are TRBV20-1 and TRBJ2-1; TRBD2 agrees at 8 bases. The CDR3 loop spans 16 amino acids. Germline loops: CDR1 DFQATT, CDR2 SNEGSKA (reference sequence). V lost 2 bases to trimming and J lost 0 bases; unmatched junction nucleotides: 6. In nucleotides, the CDR3 is TGCAGTGCTAGAACCGCCGGGACTAGCTCCTACAATGAGCAGTTCTTC. Translating it yields CSARTAGTSSYNEQFF.

The J gene is TRBJ2-1, the V gene TRBV24-1; D possibly uses TRBD1 or TRBD2 (5 bases each). The CDR3 has 15 residues. The V end was cut by 4 bases, the J end by 4 bases, with 13 bases between. Germline-derived CDR1 and CDR2 are KGHDR and SFDVKD. In DNA, the CDR3 is TGTGCCACCAGTGACCCTGGGACGGTTTACAATGAGCAGTTCTTC. It is translated as CATSDPGTVYNEQFF.

This clonotype was seen many times. The chain recombines TRBV6-6 with TRBJ2-7; D is possibly TRBD2 (5 bases). CDR1 and CDR2 from the germline V gene are MNHNY and SVGAGI (reference sequence). Deletions cut 0 bases from V and 0 bases from J, with 12 bases between. This CDR3 is 16 amino acids long. The chain's CDR3 is CASSYSVAEVSYEQYF. The CDR3 nucleotides are TGTGCCAGCAGTTACTCCGTCGCGGAGGTCTCCTACGAGCAGTACTTC.